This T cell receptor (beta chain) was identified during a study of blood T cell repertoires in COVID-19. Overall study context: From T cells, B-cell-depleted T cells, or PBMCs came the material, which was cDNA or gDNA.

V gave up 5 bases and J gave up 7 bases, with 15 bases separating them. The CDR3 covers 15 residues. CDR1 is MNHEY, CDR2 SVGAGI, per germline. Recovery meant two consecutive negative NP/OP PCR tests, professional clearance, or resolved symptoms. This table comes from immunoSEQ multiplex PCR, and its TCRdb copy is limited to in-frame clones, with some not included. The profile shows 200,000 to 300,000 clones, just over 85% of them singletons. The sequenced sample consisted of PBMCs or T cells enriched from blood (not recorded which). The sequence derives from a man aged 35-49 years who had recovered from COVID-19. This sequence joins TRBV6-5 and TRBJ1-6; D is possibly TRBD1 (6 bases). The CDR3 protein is CASSQQGHQNSPLHF. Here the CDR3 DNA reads TGTGCCAGCAGTCAACAGGGTCATCAGAATTCACCCCTCCACTTT.